Below, 25 T cell receptor beta chains from the same sample are listed, as sequenced in a study of T cell responses to AZD1222 COVID-19 vaccine. TCRdb's table, derived via immunoSEQ multiplex PCR, lists solely in-frame clones and lacks some. This table has 160,000 or so clones, over 75% appearing once. The material was peripheral blood, obtained on day 0 of AZD1222 vaccination. The source is an adult in good health.

The chain recombines TRBV9 with TRBJ2-3; D call uncertain. This CDR3 is 16 amino acids long. Trimming left V 2 bases short and J 1 base short, with 14 bases between. From germline, CDR1 is SGDLS and CDR2 YYNGEE. CDR3 in amino acids: CASSVNRGEGTDTQYF. In nucleotides, the CDR3 is TGTGCCAGCAGCGTCAACAGAGGAGAGGGCACAGATACGCAGTATTTT.

This clone was recorded once. The chain uses TRBV24-1 and TRBJ2-3, with 14 positions matching TRBD2. V lost 3 bases and J lost 3; bases outside the gene matches: 10. The CDR3 is 19 amino acids. Germline V gene data show CDR1 as KGHDR and CDR2 as SFDVKD. The chain's CDR3 is CATSDKATSGRVGTDTQYF. The CDR3, as DNA: TGTGCCACCAGTGATAAGGCGACTAGCGGGAGGGTGGGGACAGATACGCAGTATTTT.

This clone came up once. This chain links TRBV7-9 with TRBJ2-2; possible D gene TRBD2, 5 bases. V lost 5 bases, J lost 5 bases, and 15 bases lay in between. The CDR3 runs 15 residues. CDR1 is SEHNR and CDR2 is FQNEAQ in the germline V gene (reference sequence). Here the CDR3 reads CASSVSTGKTGELFF. The CDR3 bases are TGTGCCAGCAGCGTATCAACGGGGAAAACCGGGGAGCTGTTTTTT.

This chain uses TRBV7-3 with TRBJ2-5; a weak D match, TRBD2 (6 bases). Germline V gene lookup returns CDR1 SGHTA and CDR2 FQGTGA. Trimming cost V 2 bases and J 5 bases, with 15 bases left between them. This CDR3 spans 15 amino acids. This CDR3 reads CASSLAPTSSETQYF. The CDR3 DNA sequence: TGTGCCAGCAGCTTAGCCCCGACTAGTTCCGAGACCCAGTACTTC.

The gene calls are TRBV5-4 and TRBJ1-4, with a possible D match to TRBD1 (5 bases). Per germline, CDR1 SGHNT and CDR2 YYREEE (reference sequence). The CDR3 sequence is 14 residues long. V lost 0 bases, J lost 7 bases, and 10 bases lay in between. The CDR3 bases are TGTGCCAGCAGCTTGGGCGGGACGGCTGAAAAACTGTTTTTT. It yields the protein CASSLGGTAEKLFF.

V gene TRBV7-2 combines with J gene TRBJ1-1, with D possibly matching TRBD1 (6 bases). With 5 bases removed from V and 0 bases from J, the gap between germline ends came to 10 bases. Germline CDR1 SGHTA, CDR2 FQGNSA. The CDR3 totals 14 residues. CDR3 DNA: TGTGCCAGCAGCCCCCAGGGGTTGAACACTGAAGCTTTCTTT. Its translation is CASSPQGLNTEAFF.

The rearrangement uses TRBV6-6 and TRBJ2-6; D is undetermined. The V end lost 5 bases, the J end lost 0 bases, and 14 bases lay between the germline ends. The CDR3 extends over 17 amino acids. Germline V gene lookup returns CDR1 MNHNY and CDR2 SVGAGI (reference sequence). CDR3 in amino acids: CASSHQQESSGANVLTF. CDR3 sequence (DNA): TGTGCCAGCAGTCACCAGCAAGAAAGCTCTGGGGCCAACGTCCTGACTTTC.

The chain combines TRBV7-6 with TRBJ2-3; D call uncertain. CDR1 and CDR2 from the germline V gene are SGHVS and FNYEAQ. The CDR3 is 14 residues long. Trimming took 0 bases from V and 4 from J, leaving 8 bases between them. The CDR3 DNA sequence: TGTGCCAGCAGCTTAGCTTGGGGATCAGATACGCAGTATTTT. Translation gives CASSLAWGSDTQYF.

V and J are TRBV5-4 and TRBJ2-5, with D uncertain. The V gene lost 4 bases and the J gene lost 7 bases, with 14 bases spanning the gap. Germline V gives CDR1 SGHNT, CDR2 YYREEE (reference sequence). The CDR3 runs to 13 residues. CDR3 nucleotide sequence: TGTGCCAGCAGCCAGTACGGCACTTGGACCCAGTACTTC. Residues: CASSQYGTWTQYF.

This clone was seen only once. As DNA, the CDR3 is TGTGCCAGCAGCCGGACTTTAAGGAATTCACCCCTCCACTTT. Translation gives CASSRTLRNSPLHF. The chain joins TRBV14 to TRBJ1-6; D is ambiguous. Germline lookup yields CDR1 SGHDN and CDR2 FVKESK. CDR3 length: 14 amino acids. V lost 4 bases to trimming and J lost 7 bases, with 11 bases between them.

V usage is TRBV11-2 and J usage is TRBJ2-7; no reliable D call. V was clipped by 8 bases and J by 2 bases, with 4 bases between them. The CDR3 is 10 residues long. Germline V gene data show CDR1 as SGHAT and CDR2 as FQNNGV. CDR3 loop: CASGPYEQYF. The CDR3 DNA reads as TGTGCCAGCGGCCCCTACGAGCAGTACTTC.

The genes are TRBV18 and TRBJ1-1, with D hard to call. The germline V gene encodes CDR1 KGHSH and CDR2 LQKENI. The CDR3 consists of 15 residues. V was shortened by 4 bases and J by 2 bases, with 14 bases between the two germline ends. CDR3 coding DNA: TGTGCCAGCTCACATACCCCAAGAATTAACACTGAAGCTTTCTTT. Protein sequence: CASSHTPRINTEAFF.

The chain joins TRBV5-8 to TRBJ1-2, with D uncertain. The ends were cut back, 4 bases at V and 5 bases at J, with 12 bases in the middle. The germline V gene has CDR1 SGHTS and CDR2 YDEGEE. This CDR3 has 13 residues. CDR3 loop: CASSPGRAYGYTF. In nucleotides, the CDR3 is TGTGCCAGCAGCCCAGGACGGGCTTATGGCTACACCTTC.

V is TRBV11-2 and J is TRBJ2-1; tentatively, D is TRBD2 (6 bases). The CDR3 length is 14 residues. V lost 4 bases and J 1 base, leaving 8 bases between the germline ends. Germline-derived CDR1 and CDR2 are SGHAT and FQNNGV. CDR3 sequence reads: CASSSGSSYNEQFF. The CDR3 coding sequence is TGTGCCAGCAGCTCCGGGAGTTCCTACAATGAGCAGTTCTTC.

This chain joins TRBV5-1 and TRBJ2-1; D unresolved. CDR1 is SGHRS and CDR2 is YFSETQ in the germline V gene. V lost 4 bases to trimming and J lost 5 bases, with 16 bases between them. The CDR3 extends over 15 amino acids. CDR3 nucleotide sequence: TGCGCCAGCAGCGAACCTTCAAAGCACGACAATGAGCAGTTCTTC. This sequence encodes CASSEPSKHDNEQFF. The entire variable domain, with the rest obtained from reference TRBV5-1 and TRBJ2-1, is as follows: KAGVTQTPRYLIKTRGQQVTLSCSPISGHRSVSWYQQTPGQGLQFLFEYFSETQRNKGNFPGRFSGRQFSNSRSEMNVSTLELGDSALYLCASSEPSKHDNEQFFGPGTRLTVL.

DNA of the CDR3: TGTGCCAGCAGCTTAGACAGGGCCCTCGGGTACGCCCAGCATTTT. Translation gives CASSLDRALGYAQHF. The V call is TRBV7-8, the J call TRBJ1-5, with D perhaps TRBD1 (6 bases). Trimming left V 1 base short and J 11 bases short, with 18 bases between. Germline loops: CDR1 SGHVS, CDR2 FQNEAQ. The CDR3 has 15 amino acids.

V gene TRBV29-1 combines with J gene TRBJ2-1; 8 bases map to TRBD2. The V segment lost 6 bases and the J segment 0 bases; nucleotides outside the gene matches: 7. The CDR3 is 15 residues long. CDR1 SQVTM and CDR2 ANQGSEA come from the germline V gene. The CDR3 here is CSVPTSASSYNEQFF. The DNA for the CDR3 is TGCAGCGTACCGACTAGCGCGAGCTCCTACAATGAGCAGTTCTTC.

This clone was seen a few times. The chain joins TRBV7-9 to TRBJ1-6; possibly TRBD1 for D (6 bases). Deletions cut 1 base from V and 8 bases from J, with 12 bases between. The CDR3 spans 15 residues. CDR1 SEHNR and CDR2 FQNEAQ come from the germline V gene (reference sequence). The CDR3 DNA reads TGTGCCAGCAGCTTAGTTTCAGGGGCCGATTCACCCCTCCACTTT. Its protein product is CASSLVSGADSPLHF.

A few counts support this clone. The chain recombines TRBV3-1 (or the pseudogene TRBV3-2) with TRBJ2-7; tentative D call: TRBD2 (6 bases). The CDR3 consists of 16 residues. Germline CDR1 LGHDT, CDR2 YNNKEL (reference sequence). The germline V and J ends were trimmed by 1 base and 2 bases, with 15 bases remaining between them. The CDR3 sequence is CASSQGRLGFAYEQYF. As DNA, the CDR3 is TGTGCCAGCAGCCAAGGTAGACTAGGCTTCGCCTACGAGCAGTACTTC.

A remark on this clone: One end of the junction is discordant with germline, which a read error may explain. The CDR3 here is CATSSVDTDTQYF. The DNA of the CDR3 is TGTGCCACCAGTTCGGTAGACACAGATACGCAGTATTTT. The chain is built from TRBV28 and TRBJ2-3; D not certain. The CDR3 extends over 13 amino acids. The V gene's germline CDR1 is MDHEN and CDR2 SYDVKM.

This clone showed up just once. For the CDR3, the DNA is TGTGCCAGCAGCCCTAACGACAGGGGTAGCAATCAGCCCCAGCATTTT. This gives the protein CASSPNDRGSNQPQHF. The chain links TRBV27 to TRBJ1-5, with 8 positions matching TRBD1. The CDR3 runs 16 residues. Germline values: CDR1 MNHEY, CDR2 SMNVEV (reference sequence). J lost 0 bases, V lost 6 bases, and 7 bases had no gene match.

This clone showed up just once. The DNA of the CDR3 is TGTGCCAGCAGCGTAAGGGGGACTACGGCCTACGAGCAGTACTTC. Translated: CASSVRGTTAYEQYF. This chain connects TRBV9 to TRBJ2-7, with D maybe TRBD2 (7 bases). Germline lookup yields CDR1 SGDLS and CDR2 YYNGEE. Between the trimmed V and J ends, which lost 1 base and 2 bases, there was a span of 13 bases. CDR3 size: 15 residues.

The chain couples TRBV6-6 to TRBJ1-1, with TRBD1 matching over 9 bases. CDR1 and CDR2 from the germline V gene are MNHNY and SVGAGI (reference sequence). Unmatched junction bases numbered 11, after V lost 5 bases and J lost 1 base. This CDR3 comprises 17 residues. The CDR3 bases are TGTGCCAGCAGTCAAAACTATGGGACAGGGAAGAACACTGAAGCTTTCTTT. Amino acids: CASSQNYGTGKNTEAFF.

The DNA of the CDR3 is TGCGCCAGCAGCCCCACAGGGGGCTCTGGAAACACCATATATTTT. It codes for CASSPTGGSGNTIYF. This chain joins TRBV5-1 and TRBJ1-3, with 8 bases identical to TRBD1. Germline-derived CDR1 and CDR2 are SGHRS and YFSETQ. This CDR3 contains 15 residues. V dropped 4 bases and J dropped 0; count of bases not matched to a gene: 3.

The chain uses TRBV5-1 and TRBJ1-1; perhaps TRBD1 as D (6 bases). The length of the CDR3 is 15 residues. V dropped 0 bases and J dropped 4 bases, with 13 bases sitting between them. Germline V gene sequence: CDR1 SGHRS, CDR2 YFSETQ. CDR3 sequence: CASSLEGGGVTEAFF. CDR3 nucleotide sequence: TGCGCCAGCAGCTTGGAAGGGGGAGGAGTCACTGAAGCTTTCTTT.